The subject of this entry is one T cell receptor beta chain. Its antigen is unidentified. Germline-derived CDR1 and CDR2 are SGDLS and YYNGEE. V lost 0 bases and J lost 2, with 12 bases in between. The CDR3 spans 15 residues. These data are taken from a study of T cell responses to AZD1222 COVID-19 vaccine. The assay was immunoSEQ multiplex PCR, and TCRdb's table has in-frame clones only and misses some. Of about 120,000 clones listed, approximately 90% were seen once; the top ten hold 4.5%. General observations from the study: Unmutated variant regions are reportedly targeted by nearly half of spike-specific TCRs. The sample set comprised mostly white British donors with more females, and clonal diversity was possibly underestimated.

The input for sequencing was peripheral blood, taken on day 0 of AZD1222 vaccination. The TCR sequence derives from an adult in good health. The chain recombines TRBV9 with TRBJ2-7, with D perhaps assigned TRBD1 or TRBD2 (5 bases each). CDR3 amino acids: CASSVEGFGTYEQYF. The DNA of the CDR3 is TGTGCCAGCAGCGTAGAGGGGTTCGGGACCTACGAGCAGTACTTC.